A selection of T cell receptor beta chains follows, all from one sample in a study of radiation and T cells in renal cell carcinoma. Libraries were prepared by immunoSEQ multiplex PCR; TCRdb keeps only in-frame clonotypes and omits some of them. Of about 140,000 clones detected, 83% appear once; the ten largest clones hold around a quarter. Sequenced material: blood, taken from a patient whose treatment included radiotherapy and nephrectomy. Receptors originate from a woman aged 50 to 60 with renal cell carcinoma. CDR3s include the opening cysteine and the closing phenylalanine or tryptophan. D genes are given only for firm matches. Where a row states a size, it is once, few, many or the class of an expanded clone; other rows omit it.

TGTGCCAGCAGTTTCTCTTTTGGACAGCCCTACGAGCAGTACTTC | CASSFSFGQPYEQYF | TRBJ2-7 | - | - | 15 | TRBV28
TGTGCCAGCAGCTCTGACAGGGGCTCACCCCTCCACTTT | CASSSDRGSPLHF | TRBJ1-6 | TRBD1 | - | 13 | TRBV7-2
TGTGCCAGCAGCGGACTAGCGGGAGCTCCCGGGGAGCTGTTTTTT | CASSGLAGAPGELFF | TRBJ2-2 | TRBD2 | - | 15 | TRBV25-1
TGTGCCAGCAGCTCCAAGACAGCGAACACCGGGGAGCTGTTTTTT | CASSSKTANTGELFF | TRBJ2-2 | - | - | 15 | TRBV7-2
TGTGCCAGCAGCCCGGGAAGTGGAACTGAAGCTTTCTTT | CASSPGSGTEAFF | TRBJ1-1 | - | - | 13 | TRBV6-5
TGTGCCAGCAGCGGGCGAACAGGGGGCACTGAAGCTTTCTTT | CASSGRTGGTEAFF | TRBJ1-1 | TRBD1 | few | 14 | TRBV7-2
TGTGCCAGCAGCCCGGACTACTCTGGAAACACCATATATTTT | CASSPDYSGNTIYF | TRBJ1-3 | - | - | 14 | TRBV5-6
TGTGCCATCAGTGGACAGGCGGCACTCGAAAGCACAGATACGCAGTATTTT | CAISGQAALESTDTQYF | TRBJ2-3 | - | - | 17 | TRBV10-3
TGTGCCTGGAGTGTACTACAGAACACTGAAGCTTTCTTT | CAWSVLQNTEAFF | TRBJ1-1 | - | - | 13 | TRBV30
TGTGCCAGCAGTTCCCGGTTCGACGGATTGAACTATGGCTACACCTTC | CASSSRFDGLNYGYTF | TRBJ1-2 | - | - | 16 | TRBV6-5
TGCGCCAGCAGCTACGGGACCGGAGGCATCTATGGCTACACCTTC | CASSYGTGGIYGYTF | TRBJ1-2 | - | - | 15 | TRBV5-1
TGTGCCAGCAGCGCGGGCACTGAAGCTTTCTTT | CASSAGTEAFF | TRBJ1-1 | - | - | 11 | TRBV9
TGTGCCAGCAGCCCCTCTCGAACGAGTACTGAAGCTTTCTTT | CASSPSRTSTEAFF | TRBJ1-1 | - | - | 14 | TRBV7-9
TGTGCCAGCAGCTTTGGGTCCTCCTACGAGCAGTACTTC | CASSFGSSYEQYF | TRBJ2-7 | - | - | 13 | TRBV7-2
TGTGCCACCAGCAGAGATCGTGGCGCAGAGACCCAGTACTTC | CATSRDRGAETQYF | TRBJ2-5 | - | - | 14 | TRBV15
TGTGCCACGGCGGACAGGGGGTCCTACGAGCAGTACTTC | CATADRGSYEQYF | TRBJ2-7 | TRBD1 | - | 13 | TRBV19
TGCGCCAGCAGCTTGACCGGCACCGGGGAGCTGTTTTTT | CASSLTGTGELFF | TRBJ2-2 | - | - | 13 | TRBV5-1
TGTGCCAGCAGTGAGAACAGGGCTTCCGAGCAGTACTTC | CASSENRASEQYF | TRBJ2-7 | - | - | 13 | TRBV25-1
TGTGCCAGCAGGTGGGAAAGTAGCAATGAGCAGTTCTTC | CASRWESSNEQFF | TRBJ2-1 | - | - | 13 | TRBV2
TGTGCCAGCAGTGCTCACGCAGATACGCAGTATTTT | CASSAHADTQYF | TRBJ2-3 | - | once | 12 | TRBV2
TGTGCCAGCGGAGAGGGACGGGAGGTATATGGCGGGGAGCTGTTTTTT | CASGEGREVYGGELFF | TRBJ2-2 | TRBD2 | - | 16 | TRBV2
TGTGCCACCAGCAGAGATCAAAGACAGGGGGCGAGCGGGGAGCTGTTTTTT | CATSRDQRQGASGELFF | TRBJ2-2 | TRBD1 | - | 17 | TRBV15
TGTGCCAGCAGCCATGTGAACACTGAAGCTTTCTTT | CASSHVNTEAFF | TRBJ1-1 | - | - | 12 | TRBV7-9
TGCGCCAGCAGCTTTAACTCAGCGGGAGAGTACACCGGGGAGCTGTTTTTT | CASSFNSAGEYTGELFF | TRBJ2-2 | TRBD2 | - | 17 | TRBV5-1
TGTGCCAGCAGTGTACTAGCGGGAGTTGGAGAGACCCAGTACTTC | CASSVLAGVGETQYF | TRBJ2-5 | TRBD2 | - | 15 | TRBV6-5
TGCGCCAGCAGCCGTTCGGCGCGGGGGGGCAGATACGAGCAGTACTTC | CASSRSARGGRYEQYF | TRBJ2-7 | TRBD2 | - | 16 | TRBV5-1
TGCGCCAGCAGTGAACAAGTTTTCTACAATGAGCAGTTCTTC | CASSEQVFYNEQFF | TRBJ2-1 | - | few | 14 | TRBV10-1
TGTGCCAGCAGCCTTTCGACAGGGCTAAGCTCTGGAAACACCATATATTTT | CASSLSTGLSSGNTIYF | TRBJ1-3 | TRBD1 | - | 17 | TRBV4-2
TGTGCCAGCAGCCGGGGGCAGGATCAGCCCCAGCATTTT | CASSRGQDQPQHF | TRBJ1-5 | - | - | 13 | TRBV7-2
TGTGCCAGTAGTCGAATAAAGACCGATTCGAACACTGAAGCTTTCTTT | CASSRIKTDSNTEAFF | TRBJ1-1 | - | few | 16 | TRBV19
TGTGCCAGTAGTCTGAGCTCTGGAAACACCATATATTTT | CASSLSSGNTIYF | TRBJ1-3 | - | - | 13 | TRBV19
TGCGCCAGCAGTCCGGGGGCGCTGACCGGGGAGCTGTTTTTT | CASSPGALTGELFF | TRBJ2-2 | - | - | 14 | TRBV10-1
TGTGCCAGCGGGTCAAAAGCAGGGCCTAATTCACCCCTCCACTTT | CASGSKAGPNSPLHF | TRBJ1-6 | - | few | 15 | TRBV7-9
TGCGCCAGCAGCCAAGAACCACTAAGCTCCTATAATTCACCCCTCCACTTT | CASSQEPLSSYNSPLHF | TRBJ1-6 | - | - | 17 | TRBV4-3
TGTGCCAGCAGCTTTGGGTCCACAGATACGCAGTATTTT | CASSFGSTDTQYF | TRBJ2-3 | - | - | 13 | TRBV7-8
TGTGCCAGCAGTGAAAGAGGTGGGCAGGGGGCAATTTGGTTCTTC | CASSERGGQGAIWFF | TRBJ2-1 | TRBD1 | - | 15 | TRBV6-1
TGTGCCAGTCGTCCGGGAGGGATCAATGAGCAGTTCTTC | CASRPGGINEQFF | TRBJ2-1 | TRBD2 | - | 13 | TRBV27
TGTGCCAGCTCACCGGGCTCTTTATGGGAGTATTTT | CASSPGSLWEYF | TRBJ2-3 | - | - | 12 | TRBV18
TGTGCCAGCAGTTTTGATTCACCGCGTGCTTACGAGCAGTACTTC | CASSFDSPRAYEQYF | TRBJ2-7 | - | - | 15 | TRBV5-4
TGTGCCAGCGTGAGCGGGGCCCCCTACGAGCAGTACTTC | CASVSGAPYEQYF | TRBJ2-7 | TRBD2 | - | 13 | TRBV6-5
TGTGCCAGCAGTGAACAAGCACAGATATCCTACGAGCAGTACTTC | CASSEQAQISYEQYF | TRBJ2-7 | - | - | 15 | TRBV2
TGTGCCAGCAGTTACGGCTCCGGAATGGGCACCGGGGAGCTGTTTTTT | CASSYGSGMGTGELFF | TRBJ2-2 | - | - | 16 | TRBV6-6